A single sample gave rise to the 23 T cell receptor beta chains below, sequenced in a study of blood T cell repertoires in COVID-19. Profiled with immunoSEQ multiplex PCR; TCRdb holds only in-frame clones, not every one. The profile shows 98,000 or so clones, approximately 84% of them singletons. What was sequenced was peripheral blood. The source is a man aged 60 to 75 with acute or convalescent COVID-19.

The V and J genes are TRBV5-1 and TRBJ1-3; D ambiguous. The CDR3 extends over 16 amino acids. Trimming pared 0 bases from V and 0 bases from J, leaving 10 bases between. CDR1 is SGHRS and CDR2 is YFSETQ in the germline V gene. The CDR3 DNA sequence: TGCGCCAGCAGCTTGGTGGAGGCCCGCTCTGGAAACACCATATATTTT. It encodes CASSLVEARSGNTIYF.

The J gene is TRBJ1-1, the V gene TRBV6-5, with D uncertain. Germline CDR1 and CDR2: MNHEY and SVGAGI. V lost 4 bases and J lost 6, with 15 bases in between. The CDR3 runs to 14 residues. The CDR3 sequence is CASSSRFPSPEAFF. The CDR3 DNA follows: TGTGCCAGCAGTTCCCGGTTTCCTTCCCCTGAAGCTTTCTTT.

The chain recombines TRBV19 with TRBJ1-1, with a tentative D call TRBD1 (6 bases). CDR3 length: 13 amino acids. The germline V and J ends were trimmed by 10 bases and 3 bases, with 15 bases remaining between them. The germline V gene has CDR1 LNHDA and CDR2 SQIVND (reference sequence). In DNA, the CDR3 is TGTGCCACGTACAGGGTGGGACACACTGAAGCTTTCTTT. This codes for CATYRVGHTEAFF. The variable domain in full, completed from reference TRBV19 and TRBJ1-1, reads DGGITQSPKYLFRKEGQNVTLSCEQNLNHDAMYWYRQDPGQGLRLIYYSQIVNDFQKGDIAEGYSVSREKKESFPLTVTSAQKNPTAFYLCATYRVGHTEAFFGQGTRLTVV.

The chain has TRBV5-8 and TRBJ1-2; weak D call: TRBD1 (6 bases). V lost 1 base and J 7 bases, leaving 14 bases between the germline ends. The CDR3 is 14 amino acids. The germline V gene encodes CDR1 SGHTS and CDR2 YDEGEE. CDR3 residues: CASSLFSGVPGYTF. The CDR3 region has the DNA TGTGCCAGCAGCTTGTTCTCAGGGGTTCCTGGCTACACCTTC.

The rearrangement links TRBV11-2 to TRBJ1-2; no reliable D call. CDR3 length equals 14 residues. The ends were cut back, 5 bases at V and 5 bases at J, with 15 bases in the middle. CDR1 is SGHAT and CDR2 is FQNNGV in the germline V gene. The chain's CDR3 is CASSPARGSYGYTF. The CDR3 bases are TGTGCCAGCAGCCCTGCTAGAGGATCGTATGGCTACACCTTC. Together with reference TRBV11-2 and TRBJ1-2, the CDR3 gives the full variable domain: EAGVAQSPRYKIIEKRQSVAFWCNPISGHATLYWYQQILGQGPKLLIQFQNNGVVDDSQLPKDRFSAERLKGVDSTLKIQPAKLEDSAVYLCASSPARGSYGYTFGSGTRLTVV.

The chain has TRBV6-5 and TRBJ1-3; 10 bases agree with TRBD1. This CDR3 contains 15 residues. Germline lookup yields CDR1 MNHEY and CDR2 SVGAGI. The V and J ends lost 4 bases and 4 bases, in that order; junction bases with no gene match: 4. CDR3 in amino acids: CASSWDRGSGNTIYF. The CDR3 DNA sequence: TGTGCCAGCAGTTGGGACAGGGGCTCGGGAAACACCATATATTTT.

The chain carries TRBV2 and TRBJ1-4, with TRBD1 identical over 9 bases. Germline CDR1 is SNHLY and CDR2 is FYNNEI. V shed 6 bases, J shed 7 bases, and the junction held 9 bases outside the gene matches. CDR3 length: 15 residues. The CDR3 nucleotides are TGTGCCAGCAGGGGCCGGGACAGGGTCCCTGAAAAACTGTTTTTT. Translating it yields CASRGRDRVPEKLFF. Filled out from reference TRBV2 and TRBJ1-4, the complete variable domain reads EPEVTQTPSHQVTQMGQEVILRCVPISNHLYFYWYRQILGQKVEFLVSFYNNEISEKSEIFDDQFSVERPDGSNFTLKIRSTKLEDSAMYFCASRGRDRVPEKLFFGSGTQLSVL.

This clone appeared a few times. This chain links TRBV28 with TRBJ1-1; TRBD1 is a possible D gene (6 bases). The V gene lost 2 bases and the J gene lost 11 bases, with 15 bases spanning the gap. Germline CDR1 and CDR2: MDHEN and SYDVKM. The CDR3 extends over 13 amino acids. The CDR3 here is CASSLPRQESAFF. The DNA of the CDR3 is TGTGCCAGCAGTTTACCACGACAGGAGAGCGCTTTCTTT.

The V and J genes are TRBV6-2 or TRBV6-3 and TRBJ2-7; perhaps TRBD1 as D (6 bases). The CDR3 runs 14 residues. Germline CDR1 and CDR2: MNHEY and SVGEGT. The V end was cut by 0 bases, the J end by 2 bases, with 8 bases between. This CDR3 is CASSYSGATYEQYV. CDR3 DNA sequence: TGTGCCAGCAGTTACTCGGGGGCCACCTACGAGCAGTACGTC.

The rearrangement links TRBV28 to TRBJ1-2; D gene unclear. Germline CDR1 MDHEN, CDR2 SYDVKM. This CDR3 is built from 12 residues. Trimming cost V 5 bases and J 2 bases, with 6 bases left between them. CDR3 residues: CASSLTNYGYTF. DNA for the CDR3: TGTGCCAGCAGTCTGACAAACTATGGCTACACCTTC.

The genes are TRBV24-1 and TRBJ2-2; 11 bases line up with TRBD1. The CDR3 has 16 residues. V dropped 4 bases and J dropped 4; count of bases not matched to a gene: 4. In germline, CDR1 is KGHDR, CDR2 SFDVKD. In DNA form, the CDR3 reads TGTGCCACCAGTGACCCGGGACAGGGGGGCACCGGGGAGCTGTTTTTT. The encoded protein is CATSDPGQGGTGELFF.

This clone came up many times. The chain recombines TRBV19 with TRBJ1-5, with 9 bases lining up with TRBD1. Germline lookup yields CDR1 LNHDA and CDR2 SQIVND (reference sequence). This CDR3 spans 13 amino acids. Trimming took 6 bases from V and 6 from J; bases not matched to a gene: 3. The CDR3 is CASRPQGAQPQHF. The DNA of the CDR3 is TGTGCCAGTAGGCCACAGGGGGCTCAGCCCCAGCATTTT.

The chain has TRBV15 and TRBJ2-1; no clear D gene. Trimming left V 6 bases short and J 5 bases short, with 8 bases between. Looked up from germline, CDR1 is LNHNV and CDR2 is YYDKDF (reference sequence). This CDR3 is built from 12 residues. CDR3 sequence: CATSFQDNEQFF. CDR3 bases: TGTGCCACCAGTTTTCAGGACAATGAGCAGTTCTTC.

The chain uses TRBV3-1 (or the pseudogene TRBV3-2) and TRBJ2-7; D gene unclear. V lost 0 bases and J 0 bases, leaving 9 bases between the germline ends. The CDR3 has 15 residues. Germline CDR1 reads LGHDT; CDR2 reads YNNKEL (reference sequence). The CDR3 DNA reads as TGTGCCAGCAGCCAAGATGGTACAGACTCCTACGAGCAGTACTTC. This sequence encodes CASSQDGTDSYEQYF.

The chain combines TRBV7-8 with TRBJ2-6; D unclear. Trimming took 5 bases from V and 13 from J, leaving 15 bases between them. This CDR3 comprises 13 residues. Germline-derived CDR1 and CDR2 are SGHVS and FQNEAQ. The CDR3 reads CASSRLRQPVLTF. CDR3 bases: TGTGCCAGCAGCCGACTGAGGCAGCCAGTCCTGACTTTC.

This clone showed up just once. This chain links TRBV6-6 with TRBJ2-7; 7 bases are shared with TRBD1. This CDR3 contains 13 residues. Germline lookup yields CDR1 MNHNY and CDR2 SVGAGI (reference sequence). V was clipped by 5 bases and J by 2 bases; unmatched bases: 3. The CDR3: CASSRDSTYEQYF. The DNA for the CDR3 is TGTGCCAGCAGTCGGGACAGTACCTACGAGCAGTACTTC.

The chain joins TRBV3-1 (or the pseudogene TRBV3-2) to TRBJ2-5, with TRBD2 identical over 7 bases. CDR3 length equals 14 residues. Trimming took 1 base from V and 5 from J; bases not matched to a gene: 4. Per germline, CDR1 LGHDT and CDR2 YNNKEL (reference sequence). This chain's CDR3 is CASSQAPGGETQYF. In DNA form, the CDR3 reads TGTGCCAGCAGCCAAGCCCCCGGGGGGGAGACCCAGTACTTC.

The J gene is TRBJ2-2, the V gene TRBV7-6; 10 nucleotides line up with TRBD1. The CDR3 consists of 15 residues. Germline CDR1 and CDR2: SGHVS and FNYEAQ. Unmatched junction bases numbered 3, after V lost 5 bases and J lost 3 bases. The CDR3 DNA reads TGTGCCAGCAGCAACGACAGGGGGCACACCGGGGAGCTGTTTTTT. It codes for CASSNDRGHTGELFF.

The chain recombines TRBV4-2 with TRBJ2-5; D is undetermined. Germline loops: CDR1 LGHNA, CDR2 YNFKEQ. This CDR3 contains 14 residues. Trimming pared 1 base from V and 5 bases from J, leaving 11 bases between. CDR3 DNA sequence: TGTGCCAGCAGCCAAGTGGGTTCGAGGGAGACCCAGTACTTC. This gives the protein CASSQVGSRETQYF.

This chain uses TRBV4-2 with TRBJ2-2, with 9 bases lining up with TRBD2. Germline CDR1 LGHNA, CDR2 YNFKEQ. The CDR3 sequence is 15 residues long. Trimming cost V 6 bases and J 1 base; bases outside gene matches: 3. This chain's CDR3 is CASRLAGWNTGELFF. The CDR3 DNA follows: TGTGCCAGCAGGCTAGCGGGATGGAACACCGGGGAGCTGTTTTTT.

As to this clone: Other DNA sequences from this sample encode an identical CDR3 as well. For the CDR3, the DNA is TGTGCCAGCAGTAGACAGGGCTCTGGAAACACCATATATTTT. Amino acid sequence: CASSRQGSGNTIYF. The V call is TRBV27, the J call TRBJ1-3; 7 bases line up with TRBD1. The CDR3 extends over 14 amino acids. Germline lookup yields CDR1 MNHEY and CDR2 SMNVEV (reference sequence). V gave up 5 bases and J gave up 0 bases; unmatched junction bases: 1.

The CDR3 DNA follows: TGCAGCGGCCGGGACAGCTTGGCTGGAAACACCATATATTTT. Amino acids: CSGRDSLAGNTIYF. This chain connects TRBV29-1 to TRBJ1-3; 7 bases map to TRBD1. V lost 7 bases, J lost 2 bases, and 8 bases stayed unmatched. This CDR3 is 14 amino acids long. Looked up from germline, CDR1 is SQVTM and CDR2 is ANQGSEA. The whole variable domain, filled in from reference TRBV29-1 and TRBJ1-3, reads SAVISQKPSRDICQRGTSLTIQCQVDSQVTMMFWYRQQPGQSLTLIATANQGSEATYESGFVIDKFPISRPNLTFSTLTVSNMSPEDSSIYLCSGRDSLAGNTIYFGEGSWLTVV.

The chain recombines TRBV15 with TRBJ1-2, with TRBD1 as a possible D gene (6 bases). This CDR3 comprises 14 residues. Germline loops: CDR1 LNHNV, CDR2 YYDKDF (reference sequence). V lost 3 bases to trimming and J lost 0 bases, with 8 bases between them. The CDR3 nucleotides read TGTGCCACCAGCAGCTGGGACACTAACTATGGCTACACCTTC. It translates to CATSSWDTNYGYTF.